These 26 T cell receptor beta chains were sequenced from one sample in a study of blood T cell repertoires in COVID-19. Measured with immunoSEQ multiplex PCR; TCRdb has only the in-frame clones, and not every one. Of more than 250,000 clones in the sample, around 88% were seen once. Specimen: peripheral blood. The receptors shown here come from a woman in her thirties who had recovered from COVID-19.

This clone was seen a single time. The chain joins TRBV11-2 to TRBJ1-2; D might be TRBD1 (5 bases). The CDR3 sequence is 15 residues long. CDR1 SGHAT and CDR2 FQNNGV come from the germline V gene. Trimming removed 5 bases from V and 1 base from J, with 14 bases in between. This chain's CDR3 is CASSGPQGINYGYTF. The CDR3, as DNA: TGTGCCAGCAGCGGCCCCCAGGGAATTAACTATGGCTACACCTTC.

The CDR3 DNA sequence: TGTGCCAGCTCTCAAGGGGGGGTCAATCAGCCCCAGCATTTT. As protein: CASSQGGVNQPQHF. J is TRBJ1-5 and V is TRBV18; D may be TRBD1 (6 bases). This CDR3 is built from 14 residues. Germline V gene data show CDR1 as KGHSH and CDR2 as LQKENI. V lost 6 bases and J 3 bases, leaving 12 bases between the germline ends.

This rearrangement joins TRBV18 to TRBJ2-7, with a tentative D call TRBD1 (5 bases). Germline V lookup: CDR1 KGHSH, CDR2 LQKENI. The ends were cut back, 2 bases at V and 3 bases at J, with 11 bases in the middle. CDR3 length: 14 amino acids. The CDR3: CASSPARAHYEQYF. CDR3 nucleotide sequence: TGTGCCAGCTCACCAGCCAGGGCCCACTACGAGCAGTACTTC.

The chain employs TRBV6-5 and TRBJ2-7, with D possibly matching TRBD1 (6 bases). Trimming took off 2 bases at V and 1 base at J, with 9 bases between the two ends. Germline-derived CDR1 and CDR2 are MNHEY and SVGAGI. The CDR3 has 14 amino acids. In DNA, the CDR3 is TGTGCCAGCAGTTACGGAGGACAGTCCTACGAGCAGTACTTC. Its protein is CASSYGGQSYEQYF.

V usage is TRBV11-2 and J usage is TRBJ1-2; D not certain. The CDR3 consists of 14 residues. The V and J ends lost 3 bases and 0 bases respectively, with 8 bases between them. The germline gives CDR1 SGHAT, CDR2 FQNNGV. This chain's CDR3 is CASSFQATNYGYTF. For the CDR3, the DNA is TGTGCCAGCAGCTTCCAGGCTACTAACTATGGCTACACCTTC. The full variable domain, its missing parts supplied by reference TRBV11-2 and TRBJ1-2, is EAGVAQSPRYKIIEKRQSVAFWCNPISGHATLYWYQQILGQGPKLLIQFQNNGVVDDSQLPKDRFSAERLKGVDSTLKIQPAKLEDSAVYLCASSFQATNYGYTFGSGTRLTVV.

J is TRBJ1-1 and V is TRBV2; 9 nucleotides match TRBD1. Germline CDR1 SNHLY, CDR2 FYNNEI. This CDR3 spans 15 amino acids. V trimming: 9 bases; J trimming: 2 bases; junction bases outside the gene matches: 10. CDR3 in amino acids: CASRDRELGNTEAFF. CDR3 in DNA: TGTGCCAGTCGGGACAGGGAATTGGGAAACACTGAAGCTTTCTTT.

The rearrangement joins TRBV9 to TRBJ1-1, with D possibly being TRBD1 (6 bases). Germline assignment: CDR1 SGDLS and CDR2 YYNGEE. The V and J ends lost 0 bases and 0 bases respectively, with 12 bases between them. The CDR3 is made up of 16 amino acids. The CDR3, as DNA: TGTGCCAGCAGCGTAGTAGGGCAGGGGATGAACACTGAAGCTTTCTTT. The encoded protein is CASSVVGQGMNTEAFF.

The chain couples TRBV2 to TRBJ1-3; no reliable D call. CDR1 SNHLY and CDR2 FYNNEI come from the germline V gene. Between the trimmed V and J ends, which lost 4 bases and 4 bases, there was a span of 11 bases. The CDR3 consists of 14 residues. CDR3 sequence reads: CASSGEVHGNTIYF. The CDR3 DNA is TGTGCCAGCAGTGGAGAGGTGCACGGAAACACCATATATTTT.

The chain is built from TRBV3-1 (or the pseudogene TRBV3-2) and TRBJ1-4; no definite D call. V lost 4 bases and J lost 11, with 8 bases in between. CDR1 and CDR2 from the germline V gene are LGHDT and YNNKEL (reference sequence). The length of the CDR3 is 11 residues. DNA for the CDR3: TGTGCCAGCAGCCTCAGTCAGAAACTGTTTTTT. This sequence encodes CASSLSQKLFF.

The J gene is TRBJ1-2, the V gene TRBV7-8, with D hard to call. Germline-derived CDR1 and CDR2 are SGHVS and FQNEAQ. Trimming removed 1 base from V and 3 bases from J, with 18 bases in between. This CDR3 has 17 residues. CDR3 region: CASSLVIRTGYDYGYTF. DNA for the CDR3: TGTGCCAGCAGCTTAGTTATCAGGACGGGATATGACTATGGCTACACCTTC.

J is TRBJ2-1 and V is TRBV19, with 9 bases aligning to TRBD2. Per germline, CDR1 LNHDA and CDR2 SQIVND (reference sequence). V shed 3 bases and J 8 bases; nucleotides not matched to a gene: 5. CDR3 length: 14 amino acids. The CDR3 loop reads CASSMREGLYEQFF. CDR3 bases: TGTGCCAGTAGTATGCGGGAGGGCCTCTATGAGCAGTTCTTC.

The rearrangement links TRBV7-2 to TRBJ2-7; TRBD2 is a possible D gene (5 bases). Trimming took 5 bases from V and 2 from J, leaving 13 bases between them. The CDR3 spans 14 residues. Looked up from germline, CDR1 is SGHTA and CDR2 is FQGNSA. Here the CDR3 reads CASSAGVAPYEQYF. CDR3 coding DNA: TGTGCCAGCAGCGCCGGGGTAGCCCCCTACGAGCAGTACTTC.

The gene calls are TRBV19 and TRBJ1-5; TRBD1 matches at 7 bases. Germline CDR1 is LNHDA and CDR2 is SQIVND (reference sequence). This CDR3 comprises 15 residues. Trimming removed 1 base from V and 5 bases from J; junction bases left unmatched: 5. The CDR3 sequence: CASSIVDREHQPQHF. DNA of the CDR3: TGTGCCAGTAGTATAGTAGACAGGGAGCATCAGCCCCAGCATTTT.

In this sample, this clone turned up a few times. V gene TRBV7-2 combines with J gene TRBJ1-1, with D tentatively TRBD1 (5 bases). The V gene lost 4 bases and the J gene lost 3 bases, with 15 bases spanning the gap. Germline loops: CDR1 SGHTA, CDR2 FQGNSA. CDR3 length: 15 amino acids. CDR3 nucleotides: TGTGCCAGCAGCTGGGACGGAAGGGAGGACACTGAAGCTTTCTTT. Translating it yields CASSWDGREDTEAFF.

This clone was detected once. CDR3 nucleotide sequence: TGTGCCAGCCAACAGGGATCACACACCATATATTTT. This translates into CASQQGSHTIYF. V is TRBV12-3 or TRBV12-4 and J is TRBJ1-3; weak D call: TRBD1 (6 bases). This CDR3 has 12 amino acids. V shed 8 bases and J shed 8 bases, with 13 bases lying between them.

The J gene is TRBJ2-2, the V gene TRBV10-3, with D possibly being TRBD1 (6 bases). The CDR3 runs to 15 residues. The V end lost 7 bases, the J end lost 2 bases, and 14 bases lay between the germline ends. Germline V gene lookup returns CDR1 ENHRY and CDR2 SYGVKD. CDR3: CAIKGTTSNTGELFF. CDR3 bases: TGTGCCATCAAAGGGACAACTTCAAACACCGGGGAGCTGTTTTTT.

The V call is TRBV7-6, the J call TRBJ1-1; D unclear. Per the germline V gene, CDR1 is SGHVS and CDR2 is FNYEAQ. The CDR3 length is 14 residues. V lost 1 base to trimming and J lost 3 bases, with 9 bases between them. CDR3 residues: CASSLVFGDTEAFF. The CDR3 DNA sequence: TGTGCCAGCAGCTTAGTTTTCGGAGACACTGAAGCTTTCTTT. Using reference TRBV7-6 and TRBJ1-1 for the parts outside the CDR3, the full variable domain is GAGVSQSPRYKVTKRGQDVALRCDPISGHVSLYWYRQALGQGPEFLTYFNYEAQQDKSGLPNDRFSAERPEGSISTLTIQRTEQRDSAMYRCASSLVFGDTEAFFGQGTRLTVV.

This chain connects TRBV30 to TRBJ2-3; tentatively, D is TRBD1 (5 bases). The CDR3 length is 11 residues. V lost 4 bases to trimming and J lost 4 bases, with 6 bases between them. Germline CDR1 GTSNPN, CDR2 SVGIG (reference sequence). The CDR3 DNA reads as TGTGCCTGGAAGACAGCAGATACGCAGTATTTT. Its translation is CAWKTADTQYF. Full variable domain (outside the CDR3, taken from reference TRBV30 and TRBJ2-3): SQTIHQWPATLVQPVGSPLSLECTVEGTSNPNLYWYRQAAGRGLQLLFYSVGIGQISSEVPQNLSASRPQDRQFILSSKKLLLSDSGFYLCAWKTADTQYFGPGTRLTVL.

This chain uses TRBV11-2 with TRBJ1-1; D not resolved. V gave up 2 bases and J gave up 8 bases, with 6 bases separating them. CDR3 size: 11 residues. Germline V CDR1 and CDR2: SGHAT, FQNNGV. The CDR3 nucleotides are TGTGCCAGCAGCTTAATCGAGGAAGCTTTCTTT. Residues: CASSLIEEAFF.

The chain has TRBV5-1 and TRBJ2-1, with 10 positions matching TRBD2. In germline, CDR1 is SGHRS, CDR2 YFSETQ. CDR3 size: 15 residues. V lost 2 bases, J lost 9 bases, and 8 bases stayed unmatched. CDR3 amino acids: CASSFVLAGAGEQFF. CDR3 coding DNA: TGCGCCAGCAGCTTCGTCCTAGCGGGGGCCGGTGAGCAGTTCTTC.

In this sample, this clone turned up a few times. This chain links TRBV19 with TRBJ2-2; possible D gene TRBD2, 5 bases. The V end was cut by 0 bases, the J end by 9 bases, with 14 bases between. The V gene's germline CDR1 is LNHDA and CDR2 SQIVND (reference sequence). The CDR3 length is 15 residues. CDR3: CASSIDHGSSRELFF. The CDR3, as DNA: TGTGCCAGTAGTATAGATCATGGCTCTAGCAGGGAGCTGTTTTTT.

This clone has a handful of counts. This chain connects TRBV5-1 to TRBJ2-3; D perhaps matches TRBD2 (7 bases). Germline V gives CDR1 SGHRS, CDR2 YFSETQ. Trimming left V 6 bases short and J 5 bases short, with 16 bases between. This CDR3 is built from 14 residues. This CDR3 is CASKDGGQGDTQYF. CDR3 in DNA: TGCGCCAGCAAGGACGGGGGGCAGGGAGATACGCAGTATTTT.

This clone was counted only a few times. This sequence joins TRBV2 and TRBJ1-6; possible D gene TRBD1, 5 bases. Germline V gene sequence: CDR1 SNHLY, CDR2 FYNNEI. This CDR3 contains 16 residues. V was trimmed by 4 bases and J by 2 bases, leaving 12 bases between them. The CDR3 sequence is CASSVEGRTYNSPLHF. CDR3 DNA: TGTGCCAGCAGTGTGGAGGGGAGGACCTATAATTCACCCCTCCACTTT.

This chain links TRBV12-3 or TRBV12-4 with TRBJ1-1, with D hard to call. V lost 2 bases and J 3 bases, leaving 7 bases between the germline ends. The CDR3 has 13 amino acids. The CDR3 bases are TGTGCCAGCAGTTTAAGTACGGACACTGAAGCTTTCTTT. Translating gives CASSLSTDTEAFF.

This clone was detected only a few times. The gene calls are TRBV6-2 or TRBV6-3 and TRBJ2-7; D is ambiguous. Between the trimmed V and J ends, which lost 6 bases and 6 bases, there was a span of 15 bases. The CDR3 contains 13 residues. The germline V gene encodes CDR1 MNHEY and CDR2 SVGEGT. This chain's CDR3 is CASSRAEFGEQYF. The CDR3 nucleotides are TGTGCCAGCAGCCGGGCCGAGTTCGGCGAGCAGTACTTC.

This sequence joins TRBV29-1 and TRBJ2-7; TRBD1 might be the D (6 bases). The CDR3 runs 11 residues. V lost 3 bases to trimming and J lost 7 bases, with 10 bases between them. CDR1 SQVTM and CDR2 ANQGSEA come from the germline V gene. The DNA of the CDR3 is TGCAGCGTTGACCGAGGGGGAGAGCAGTACTTC. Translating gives CSVDRGGEQYF.